These T cell receptor beta chains were read from a single sample in a study of blood T cell repertoires in COVID-19. Assay: immunoSEQ multiplex PCR; the TCRdb copy retains only in-frame clones and omits some. The sample has around 270,000 clones, more than 90% seen once; the top ten hold under 3%. Sequencing was done on a sample of peripheral blood. The receptors stem from a young adult with COVID-19, enrolled during active disease. The CDR3 runs from the conserved cysteine through the conserved F or W. The D gene is left open where the match is weak. Clone size is shown for a subset of rows, as once, few, many or a class of expanded clone.

J,V,D,size,DNA,CDR3
TRBJ2-7,TRBV4-3,NA,NA,TGCGCCAGCAGCCAAGTCCTAGGCGCGGATTACGAGCAGTACTTC,CASSQVLGADYEQYF
TRBJ1-1,TRBV13,NA,NA,TGTGCCAGCAGCCGCCGGGGGGCAGATTACACTGAAGCTTTCTTT,CASSRRGADYTEAFF
TRBJ2-1,TRBV15,TRBD1,NA,TGTGCCACCCGTTTGGGACAGGGGAGGAATGAGCAGTTCTTC,CATRLGQGRNEQFF
TRBJ1-2,TRBV2,NA,NA,TGTGCCAGCCTGAAAAGGAGGGGCGTGGGCTACACCTTC,CASLKRRGVGYTF
TRBJ2-7,TRBV28,NA,NA,TGTGCCAGCAGTGAGGGATTTTACGAGCAGTACTTC,CASSEGFYEQYF
TRBJ2-1,TRBV3-1/TRBV3-2,NA,NA,TGTGCCAGCAGCCAAGAATGGCATGAGCAGTTCTTC,CASSQEWHEQFF
TRBJ1-5,TRBV9,TRBD1,NA,TGTGCCAGCAGCGCGGAGACAGGGTTCGGCCAGCCCCAGCATTTT,CASSAETGFGQPQHF
TRBJ1-6,TRBV28,NA,NA,TGTGCCAGCATCCCCAATACGGGACAAGGGTCACCCCTCCACTTT,CASIPNTGQGSPLHF
TRBJ2-4,TRBV27,NA,NA,TGTGCCAGCAGTAAAGACTTACGGGGAGCCAAAAACATTCAGTACTTC,CASSKDLRGAKNIQYF
TRBJ2-3,TRBV21-1,NA,NA,TGTGCCAGCACCCCCATCCGGACTAGCGGGAGGGCTCCAGATACGCAGTATTTT,CASTPIRTSGRAPDTQYF
TRBJ2-5,TRBV6-5,TRBD2,once,TGTGCCGGCGGGGGGGGCGTCCAAGAGACCCAGTACTTC,CAGGGGVQETQYF